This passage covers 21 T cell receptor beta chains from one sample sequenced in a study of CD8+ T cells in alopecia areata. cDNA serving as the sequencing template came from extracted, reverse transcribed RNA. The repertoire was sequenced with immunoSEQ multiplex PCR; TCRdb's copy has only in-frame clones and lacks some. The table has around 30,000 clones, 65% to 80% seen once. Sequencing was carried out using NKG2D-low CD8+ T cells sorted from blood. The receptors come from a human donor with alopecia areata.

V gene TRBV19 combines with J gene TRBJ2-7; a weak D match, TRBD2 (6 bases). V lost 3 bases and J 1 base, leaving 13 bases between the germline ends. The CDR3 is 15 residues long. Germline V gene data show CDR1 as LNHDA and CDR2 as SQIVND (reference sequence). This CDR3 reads CASSMLGGRSYEQYF. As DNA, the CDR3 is TGTGCCAGTAGTATGTTGGGGGGAAGATCCTACGAGCAGTACTTC.

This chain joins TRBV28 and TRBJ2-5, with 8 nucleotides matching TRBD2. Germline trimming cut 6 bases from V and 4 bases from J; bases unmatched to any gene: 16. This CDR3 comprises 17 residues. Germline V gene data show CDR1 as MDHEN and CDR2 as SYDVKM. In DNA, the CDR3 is TGTGCCAGCAGCCGACTTAGCGGGAAAGGTTTAGGAGAGACCCAGTACTTC. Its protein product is CASSRLSGKGLGETQYF.

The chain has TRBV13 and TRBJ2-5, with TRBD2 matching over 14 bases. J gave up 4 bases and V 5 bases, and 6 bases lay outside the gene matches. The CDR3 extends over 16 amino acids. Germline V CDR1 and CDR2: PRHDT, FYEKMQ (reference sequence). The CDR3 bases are TGTGCCAGCAGCCTTGGACTAGCGGGAGGCGGAGAGACCCAGTACTTC. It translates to CASSLGLAGGGETQYF.

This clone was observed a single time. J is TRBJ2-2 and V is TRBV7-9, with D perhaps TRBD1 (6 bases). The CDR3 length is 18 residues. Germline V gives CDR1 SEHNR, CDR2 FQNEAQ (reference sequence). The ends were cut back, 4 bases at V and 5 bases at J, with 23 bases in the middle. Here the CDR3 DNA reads TGTGCCAGCAGCTCGACAACCCGGGACACCCTTCCGACCGGGGAGCTGTTTTTT. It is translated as CASSSTTRDTLPTGELFF.

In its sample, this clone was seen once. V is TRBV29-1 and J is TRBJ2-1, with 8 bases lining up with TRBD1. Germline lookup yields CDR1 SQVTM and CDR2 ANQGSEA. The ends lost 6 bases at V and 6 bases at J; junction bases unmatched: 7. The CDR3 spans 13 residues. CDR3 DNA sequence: TGCAGCGTGAGGACAGGGCTCGGCAATGAGCAGTTCTTC. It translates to CSVRTGLGNEQFF.

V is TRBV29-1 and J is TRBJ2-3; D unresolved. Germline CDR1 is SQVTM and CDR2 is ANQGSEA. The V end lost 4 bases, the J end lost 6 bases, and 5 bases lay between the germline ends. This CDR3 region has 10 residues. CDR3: CSVVMDTQYF. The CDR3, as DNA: TGCAGCGTTGTTATGGATACGCAGTATTTT.

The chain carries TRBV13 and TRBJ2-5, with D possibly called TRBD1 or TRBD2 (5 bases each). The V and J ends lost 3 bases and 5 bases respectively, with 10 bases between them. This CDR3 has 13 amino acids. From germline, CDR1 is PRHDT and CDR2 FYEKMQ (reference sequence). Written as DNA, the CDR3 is TGTGCCAGCAGCTTTTGGTGGGACGAGACCCAGTACTTC. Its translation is CASSFWWDETQYF.

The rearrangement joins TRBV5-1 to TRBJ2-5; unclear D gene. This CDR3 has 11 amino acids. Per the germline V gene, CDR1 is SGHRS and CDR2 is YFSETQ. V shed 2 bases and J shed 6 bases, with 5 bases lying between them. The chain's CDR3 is CASSFHKTQYF. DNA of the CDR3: TGCGCCAGCAGCTTCCACAAGACCCAGTACTTC.

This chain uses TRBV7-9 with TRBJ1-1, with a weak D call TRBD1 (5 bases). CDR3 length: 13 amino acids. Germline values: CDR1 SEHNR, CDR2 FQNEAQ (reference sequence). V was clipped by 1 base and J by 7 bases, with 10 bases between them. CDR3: CASSLGQSDEAFF. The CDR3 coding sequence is TGTGCCAGCAGCTTAGGACAGAGCGATGAAGCTTTCTTT.

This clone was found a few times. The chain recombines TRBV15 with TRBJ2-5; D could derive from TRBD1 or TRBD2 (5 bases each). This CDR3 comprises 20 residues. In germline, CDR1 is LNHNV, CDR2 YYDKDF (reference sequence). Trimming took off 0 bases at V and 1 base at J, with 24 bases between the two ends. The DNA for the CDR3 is TGTGCCACCAGCAGAGATAGGGCCAGAGGGGCAGGGTTGGGCCAAGAGACCCAGTACTTC. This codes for CATSRDRARGAGLGQETQYF.

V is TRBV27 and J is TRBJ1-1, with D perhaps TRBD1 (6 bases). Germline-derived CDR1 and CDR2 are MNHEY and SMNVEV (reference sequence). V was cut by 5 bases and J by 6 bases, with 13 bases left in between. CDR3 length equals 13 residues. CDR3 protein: CASSVTGMAEAFF. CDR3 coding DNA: TGTGCCAGCAGTGTAACAGGGATGGCTGAAGCTTTCTTT.

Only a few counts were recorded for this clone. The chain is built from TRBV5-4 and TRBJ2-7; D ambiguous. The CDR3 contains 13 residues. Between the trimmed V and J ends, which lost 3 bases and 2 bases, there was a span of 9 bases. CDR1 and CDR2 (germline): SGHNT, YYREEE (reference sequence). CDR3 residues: CASSSPDAYEQYF. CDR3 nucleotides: TGTGCCAGCAGCTCGCCGGATGCCTACGAGCAGTACTTC.

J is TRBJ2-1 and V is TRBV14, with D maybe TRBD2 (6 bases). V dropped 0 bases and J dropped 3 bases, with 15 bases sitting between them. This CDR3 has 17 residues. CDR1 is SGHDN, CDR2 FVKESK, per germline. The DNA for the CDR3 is TGTGCCAGCAGCCAAGAAGTGGGGCGGGATCTCTACAATGAGCAGTTCTTC. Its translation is CASSQEVGRDLYNEQFF.

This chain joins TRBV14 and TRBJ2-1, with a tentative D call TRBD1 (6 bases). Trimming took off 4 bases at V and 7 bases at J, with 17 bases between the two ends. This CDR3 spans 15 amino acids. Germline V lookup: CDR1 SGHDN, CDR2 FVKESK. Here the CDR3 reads CASSLLQGFLNEQFF. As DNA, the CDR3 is TGTGCCAGCAGCCTCCTCCAGGGGTTCTTGAATGAGCAGTTCTTC.

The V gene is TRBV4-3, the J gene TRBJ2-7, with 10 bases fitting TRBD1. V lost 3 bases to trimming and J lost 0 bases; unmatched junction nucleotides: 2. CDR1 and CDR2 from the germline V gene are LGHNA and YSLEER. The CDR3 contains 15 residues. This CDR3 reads CASSQDRGDSYEQYF. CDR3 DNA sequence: TGCGCCAGCAGCCAGGACAGGGGGGACTCCTACGAGCAGTACTTC.

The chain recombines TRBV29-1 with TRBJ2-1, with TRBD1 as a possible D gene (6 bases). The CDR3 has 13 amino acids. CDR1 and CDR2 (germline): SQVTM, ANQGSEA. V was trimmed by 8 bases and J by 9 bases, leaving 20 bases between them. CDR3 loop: CSYTGSFTGEQFF. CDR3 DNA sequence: TGCAGCTACACAGGGTCGTTTACTGGTGAGCAGTTCTTC.

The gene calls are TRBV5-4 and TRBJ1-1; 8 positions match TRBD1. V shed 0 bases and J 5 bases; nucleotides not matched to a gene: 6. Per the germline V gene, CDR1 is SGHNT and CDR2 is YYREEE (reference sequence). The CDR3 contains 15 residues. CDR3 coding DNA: TGTGCCAGCAGCTTGGTAACAGGGGGTTGGACTGAAGCTTTCTTT. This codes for CASSLVTGGWTEAFF.

CDR3 nucleotide sequence: TGTGCCAGCAGCTACGGTGACACAACAGATACGCAGTATTTT. This gives the protein CASSYGDTTDTQYF. The V and J genes are TRBV6-4 and TRBJ2-3; unclear D gene. There are 14 residues in the CDR3. Trimming removed 6 bases at V and 3 bases at J, with 13 bases between. Germline V gene sequence: CDR1 MRHNA, CDR2 SNTAGT.

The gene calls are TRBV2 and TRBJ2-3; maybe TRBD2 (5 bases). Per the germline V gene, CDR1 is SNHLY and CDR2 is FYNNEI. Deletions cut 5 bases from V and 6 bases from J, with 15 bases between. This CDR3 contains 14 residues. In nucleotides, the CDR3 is TGTGCCAGCAGTCGAGGACTCCCCCAGGATACGCAGTATTTT. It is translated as CASSRGLPQDTQYF.

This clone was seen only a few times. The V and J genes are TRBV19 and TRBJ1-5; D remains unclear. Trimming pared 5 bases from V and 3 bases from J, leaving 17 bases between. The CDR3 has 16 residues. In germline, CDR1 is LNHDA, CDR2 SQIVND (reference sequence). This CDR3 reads CASSGSGYGYNQPQHF. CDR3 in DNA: TGTGCCAGTAGTGGGTCGGGGTACGGTTACAATCAGCCCCAGCATTTT. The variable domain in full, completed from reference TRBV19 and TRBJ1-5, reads DGGITQSPKYLFRKEGQNVTLSCEQNLNHDAMYWYRQDPGQGLRLIYYSQIVNDFQKGDIAEGYSVSREKKESFPLTVTSAQKNPTAFYLCASSGSGYGYNQPQHFGDGTRLSIL.

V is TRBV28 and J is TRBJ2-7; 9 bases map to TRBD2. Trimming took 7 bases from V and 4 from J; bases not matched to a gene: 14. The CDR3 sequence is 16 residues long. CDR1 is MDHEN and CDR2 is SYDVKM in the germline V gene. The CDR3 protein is CASNSGEAGGPYEQYF. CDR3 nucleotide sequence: TGTGCCAGCAACTCTGGGGAGGCGGGAGGGCCGTACGAGCAGTACTTC. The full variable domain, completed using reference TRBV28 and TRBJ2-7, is DVKVTQSSRYLVKRTGEKVFLECVQDMDHENMFWYRQDPGLGLRLIYFSYDVKMKEKGDIPEGYSVSREKKERFSLILESASTNQTSMYLCASNSGEAGGPYEQYFGPGTRLTVT.